This T cell receptor beta chain comes out of a study of follicular helper T cells after annual influenza vaccination. General study results and limits: Rare clonotypes were missed; only about 8.5-22% of cells gave TCRB. Plasmablast frequency change correlated with clonality change in ICOS+CD38+ cTfh. ICOS-CD38- cTfh most often held earlier Day 7 ICOS+CD38+ clones.

Points on this clone: No antigen is known for it.

Time point here: 2015-2016 season, pre-vaccination. The CDR3 is made up of 15 amino acids. Losses at the gene ends were 5 bases for V and 4 bases for J; bases not matched to a gene: 8. The germline gives CDR1 SQVTM, CDR2 ANQGSEA. Here immunoSEQ multiplex PCR was the method, and the copy in TCRdb shows in-frame clones only, minus some. In the table there are approximately 6,100 clones, approximately 85% of which are singletons. The V call is TRBV29-1, the J call TRBJ2-1, with 10 bases that match TRBD2. The sequence came from an adult who received the influenza vaccine. The sample here was CXCR5+ CD38- circulating T follicular helper cells from blood, taken on the day of influenza vaccination. As to subset: circulating Tfh, non-naive CD4+CXCR5+PD-1+ (ICOS+CD38+ or ICOS-CD38-). The CDR3 loop reads CSVLGLATVYNEQFF. In nucleotides, the CDR3 is TGCAGCGTTCTGGGACTAGCGACTGTTTACAATGAGCAGTTCTTC.